A single T cell receptor (beta chain) is shown here with its context. Antigen unknown. Germline V gives CDR1 SGDLS, CDR2 YYNGEE. V lost 0 bases and J lost 3; bases outside the gene matches: 5. The CDR3 covers 15 residues. TCRdb called the 5' RACE reads again in MiXCR, with one record for every CDR3 protein. Of under 300,000 distinct CDR3 sequences in the sample, 6.5% were seen once. The data are from a study of identical twins. Findings and caveats of the study: Some out-of-frame alpha sequences were shared by twins, and these showed excess low generation probability. Beta clonotypes that were abundant in cord blood contained fewer insertions, a pattern absent from memory repertoires.

These same data were also listed under a study on T cells expressing NK-cell markers. That paper notes: Source material for TCR beta repertoires consisted of sorted CD3+CD56+NKG2C+, CD3+CD56+NKG2C- and CD3+CD56-NKG2C+ T cells.

The chain recombines TRBV9 with TRBJ2-5, with 7 bases matching TRBD2. This TCR was sampled from a woman between 18 and 30 years old in good health. The sample was CD8+ T cells sorted from blood. The DNA for the CDR3 is TGTGCCAGCAGCGTAGACGGGACTAACGAAGAGACCCAGTACTTC. Its protein product is CASSVDGTNEETQYF.